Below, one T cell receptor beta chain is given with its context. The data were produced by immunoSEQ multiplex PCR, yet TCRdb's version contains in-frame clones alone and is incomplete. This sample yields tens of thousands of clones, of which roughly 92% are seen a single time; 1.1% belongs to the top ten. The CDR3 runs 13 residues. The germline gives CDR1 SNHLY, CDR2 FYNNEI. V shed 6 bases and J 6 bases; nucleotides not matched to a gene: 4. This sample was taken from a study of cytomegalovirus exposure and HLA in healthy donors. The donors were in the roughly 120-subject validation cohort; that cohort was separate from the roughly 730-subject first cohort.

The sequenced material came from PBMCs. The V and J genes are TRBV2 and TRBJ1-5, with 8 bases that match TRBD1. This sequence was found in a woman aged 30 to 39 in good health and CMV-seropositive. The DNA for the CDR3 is TGTGCCAGCAGATGGACAGGGTCTCAGCCCCAGCATTTT. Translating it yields CASRWTGSQPQHF.